Each of the 14 T cell receptor beta chains below was sequenced from the same sample in a study of regulatory T cells in long-lasting Graves disease (dated by TCRdb to the early 2020s). The time point label corresponds to: newly diagnosed GD, antithyroid drugs for less than 3 months. RNA was extracted from PBMCs in TRIzol for both TCR sequencing and RNA sequencing. Library prep was done by multiplex PCR. Sequencing was performed on an Illumina HiSeq 4000. To build TCR beta libraries, CDR3 regions were amplified by Arm-PCR using iRepertoire HTBI primers. TCRdb reran the public reads through fastp at Q25 and MiXCR, keeping productive beta chains. CDR3 protein duplicates are merged, each entry listing the most common genes and DNA. In this sample the table shows approximately 470,000 distinct CDR3 sequences, roughly 16% of which occur a single time. The ten largest clones take up roughly an eighth of the sample.

The sample was also linked to a second study, of T cells in Graves' hyperthyroidism and ophthalmopathy.

The source material was peripheral blood mononuclear cells (PBMCs), sampled at new diagnosis, from a patient treated with antithyroid drugs. These receptors were collected from a middle-aged man with Graves disease. Donor details come from another sample of the same person, matched by shared clones.

This clonotype occurred a few times. This chain connects TRBV30 to TRBJ2-1; 11 nucleotides match TRBD2. With 4 bases clipped from V and 4 bases from J, the junction kept 3 bases outside the gene matches. Germline V lookup: CDR1 GTSNPN, CDR2 SVGIG (reference sequence). This CDR3 comprises 14 residues. The CDR3 protein is CAWIGTSGYNEQFF. For the CDR3, the DNA is TGTGCCTGGATCGGGACTAGCGGATACAATGAGCAGTTCTTC.

There are many counts of this clonotype. The chain joins TRBV28 to TRBJ2-5; D possibly corresponds to TRBD2 (5 bases). Germline lookup yields CDR1 MDHEN and CDR2 SYDVKM. Trimming cost V 5 bases and J 8 bases, with 21 bases left between them. The CDR3 extends over 15 amino acids. This CDR3 is CASSPKDWTSSTQYF. The CDR3 DNA reads as TGTGCCAGCAGTCCCAAGGACTGGACGAGCAGTACCCAGTACTTC.

This clonotype was seen many times. V is TRBV27 and J is TRBJ2-7, with TRBD1 matching over 9 bases. CDR1 is MNHEY and CDR2 is SMNVEV in the germline V gene (reference sequence). J was trimmed by 2 bases and V by 0 bases; bases with no gene match: 5. The CDR3 consists of 16 residues. CDR3 nucleotide sequence: TGTGCCAGCAGTTTATCACGGACAGGGGCTACCTACGAGCAGTACTTC. As protein: CASSLSRTGATYEQYF.

Remarks on this clonotype: A far larger clone is a single base away, which makes a read error likely. V is TRBV11-2 and J is TRBJ2-5; 13 nucleotides agree with TRBD2. Germline CDR1 SGHAT, CDR2 FQNNGV. V lost 5 bases to trimming and J lost 11 bases; unmatched junction nucleotides: 8. CDR3 length: 14 amino acids. CDR3 in amino acids: CASSPGLAGEAQYF. CDR3 nucleotides: TGTGCCAGCAGCCCCGGACTAGCGGGAGAGGCACAGTACTTC.

This clonotype was counted many times. The chain couples TRBV27 to TRBJ2-3, with D uncertain. This CDR3 region has 9 residues. The germline V gene encodes CDR1 MNHEY and CDR2 SMNVEV (reference sequence). V was shortened by 8 bases and J by 7 bases, with 4 bases between the two germline ends. In nucleotides, the CDR3 is TGTGCCAGCTATTATACGCAGTATTTT. Its translation is CASYYTQYF.

This clonotype was detected ten times or more. The rearrangement joins TRBV28 to TRBJ2-7; 8 nucleotides line up with TRBD1. Losses at the gene ends were 3 bases for V and 3 bases for J; bases not matched to a gene: 10. Germline V gene data show CDR1 as MDHEN and CDR2 as SYDVKM. This CDR3 region has 16 residues. CDR3 in DNA: TGTGCCAGCAGTTTCGCCTCAGGGGGCTCAAGCTACGAGCAGTACTTC. It yields the protein CASSFASGGSSYEQYF. The entire variable domain, with the rest obtained from reference TRBV28 and TRBJ2-7, is as follows: DVKVTQSSRYLVKRTGEKVFLECVQDMDHENMFWYRQDPGLGLRLIYFSYDVKMKEKGDIPEGYSVSREKKERFSLILESASTNQTSMYLCASSFASGGSSYEQYFGPGTRLTVT.

This clonotype showed up many times. The chain links TRBV12-3 or TRBV12-4 to TRBJ1-1, with TRBD1 matching 7 bases. The CDR3 is made up of 14 amino acids. V gave up 3 bases and J gave up 5 bases; unmatched junction bases: 6. CDR3: CASSLPGGGTEAFF. Here the CDR3 DNA reads TGTGCCAGCAGTTTGCCAGGGGGGGGAACTGAAGCTTTCTTT.

The V call is TRBV5-1, the J call TRBJ1-5; tentative D call: TRBD1 (5 bases). With 4 bases removed from V and 0 bases from J, the gap between germline ends came to 11 bases. The length of the CDR3 is 15 residues. In germline, CDR1 is SGHRS, CDR2 YFSETQ. CDR3 amino acids: CASSADSYSNQPQHF. CDR3 in DNA: TGCGCCAGCAGCGCCGACAGTTATAGCAATCAGCCCCAGCATTTT.

The chain combines TRBV9 with TRBJ2-7, with 7 bases aligning to TRBD1. The CDR3 covers 13 residues. Per the germline V gene, CDR1 is SGDLS and CDR2 is YYNGEE. With V trimmed by 3 bases and J by 6 bases, 6 bases remained unmatched. The CDR3 DNA reads TGTGCCAGCAGCGAAACTAACAGGGGCGAGCAGTACTTC. Translated, it gives CASSETNRGEQYF. Using reference TRBV9 and TRBJ2-7 for the parts outside the CDR3, the full variable domain is DSGVTQTPKHLITATGQRVTLRCSPRSGDLSVYWYQQSLDQGLQFLIQYYNGEERAKGNILERFSAQQFPDLHSELNLSSLELGDSALYFCASSETNRGEQYFGPGTRLTVT.

At least ten counts were recorded for this clonotype. The CDR3 DNA reads as TGTGCCAGCAGCTTGGGACAGCAAAATCAGCCCCAGCATTTT. Its protein is CASSLGQQNQPQHF. The chain couples TRBV2 to TRBJ1-5; 7 bases fit TRBD1. The germline V gene has CDR1 SNHLY and CDR2 FYNNEI. This CDR3 is built from 14 residues. The J segment lost 4 bases and the V segment lost 6 bases, leaving 6 bases of the junction unmatched.

This rearrangement joins TRBV3-1 to TRBJ2-1; 13 bases fit TRBD2. V was clipped by 0 bases and J by 8 bases; unmatched bases: 7. Germline V gene sequence: CDR1 LGHDT, CDR2 YNNKEL (reference sequence). The CDR3 sequence is 17 residues long. Written as DNA, the CDR3 is TGTGCCAGCAGCCAAGATTTGACTAGCGGGAGGATTGATGAGCAGTTCTTC. Encoded protein: CASSQDLTSGRIDEQFF.

This clonotype was detected ten times or more. The chain joins TRBV28 to TRBJ1-1, with TRBD1 identical over 7 bases. The CDR3 totals 16 residues. Unmatched junction bases numbered 16, after V lost 7 bases and J lost 5 bases. The V gene's germline CDR1 is MDHEN and CDR2 SYDVKM. The CDR3 loop reads CASNTWRGLGFTEAFF. CDR3 sequence (DNA): TGTGCCAGCAACACCTGGAGGGGGCTCGGTTTTACTGAAGCTTTCTTT.

As to this clonotype: Its ends do not fully match the called genes, so a read error is possible. The gene calls are TRBV2 and TRBJ2-5; 7 positions agree with TRBD1. From germline, CDR1 is SNHLY and CDR2 FYNNEI. CDR3 length equals 16 residues. The CDR3 here is CASSEVVKTGQETRYF. The CDR3 coding sequence is TGTGCCAGCAGTGAAGTAGTCAAGACAGGGCAAGAGACCCGGTACTTC.

This clonotype occurred many times. CDR3 in amino acids: CASSPSSGSSDTQYF. CDR3 nucleotide sequence: TGTGCCAGCTCACCCTCCAGCGGGTCTTCAGATACGCAGTATTTT. The chain has TRBV18 and TRBJ2-3, with D possibly TRBD2 on 6 matching bases. The CDR3 sequence is 15 residues long. In germline, CDR1 is KGHSH, CDR2 LQKENI. The V and J ends lost 3 bases and 4 bases respectively, with 14 bases between them.